This T cell receptor (beta chain) was identified during a study of blood T cell repertoires in COVID-19. Generated by immunoSEQ multiplex PCR, the TCRdb table keeps only in-frame clones and is missing some. The repertoire holds 250,000 to 400,000 clones, with 87% as singletons. This CDR3 contains 16 residues. Trimming at V came to 2 bases and at J to 5 bases, leaving 8 bases not matched to a gene. Germline CDR1 reads MDHEN; CDR2 reads SYDVKM. The rearrangement uses TRBV28 and TRBJ1-5; 8 bases line up with TRBD1. This clonotype was obtained from a woman between 25 and 40 years old who had recovered from COVID-19. The specimen sequenced was PBMCs or T cells enriched from blood (not recorded which). The CDR3 sequence is CASSLSGQGGYQPQHF. CDR3 sequence (DNA): TGTGCCAGCAGTTTAAGTGGACAGGGTGGTTATCAGCCCCAGCATTTT. The entire variable domain, with the rest obtained from reference TRBV28 and TRBJ1-5, is as follows: DVKVTQSSRYLVKRTGEKVFLECVQDMDHENMFWYRQDPGLGLRLIYFSYDVKMKEKGDIPEGYSVSREKKERFSLILESASTNQTSMYLCASSLSGQGGYQPQHFGDGTRLSIL.